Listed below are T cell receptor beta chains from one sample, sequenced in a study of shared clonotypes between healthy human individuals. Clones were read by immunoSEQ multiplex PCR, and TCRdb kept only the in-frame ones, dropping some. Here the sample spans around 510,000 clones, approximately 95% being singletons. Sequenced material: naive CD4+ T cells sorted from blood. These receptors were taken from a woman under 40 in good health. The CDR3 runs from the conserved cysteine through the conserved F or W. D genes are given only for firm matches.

CDR3 protein: CASSPGTGYWETQYF
CDR3 DNA: TGTGCCAGCAGCCCCGGGACAGGATATTGGGAGACCCAGTACTTC
V gene: TRBV28
J gene: TRBJ2-5
D gene: TRBD1

CDR3 protein: CASSDSGQARTEAFF
CDR3 DNA: TGTGCCAGCAGTGACTCTGGACAGGCTAGGACTGAAGCTTTCTTT
V gene: TRBV6-4
J gene: TRBJ1-1
D gene: TRBD1

CDR3 protein: CASRTGSLQETQYF
CDR3 DNA: TGTGCCAGCAGGACAGGGTCCCTCCAAGAGACCCAGTACTTC
V gene: TRBV28
J gene: TRBJ2-5
D gene: TRBD1

CDR3 protein: CASSLTITDTQYF
CDR3 DNA: TGCGCCAGCAGCCTGACTATCACAGATACGCAGTATTTT
V gene: TRBV5-1
J gene: TRBJ2-3
D gene: .

CDR3 protein: CATSRVRGQATNEKLFF
CDR3 DNA: TGTGCCACCAGCAGAGTCCGAGGACAGGCAACTAATGAAAAACTGTTTTTT
V gene: TRBV15
J gene: TRBJ1-4
D gene: TRBD1

CDR3 protein: CASSPGNYEQYF
CDR3 DNA: TGTGCCAGCAGCCCGGGTAACTACGAGCAGTACTTC
V gene: TRBV6-6
J gene: TRBJ2-7
D gene: .

CDR3 protein: CASSEQGVKNIQYF
CDR3 DNA: TGTGCCAGCAGTGAGCAGGGGGTCAAAAACATTCAGTACTTC
V gene: TRBV2
J gene: TRBJ2-4
D gene: TRBD1

CDR3 protein: CAISESTFGNTIYF
CDR3 DNA: TGTGCCATCAGTGAGTCGACCTTTGGAAACACCATATATTTT
V gene: TRBV10-3
J gene: TRBJ1-3
D gene: .

CDR3 protein: CASSLARTPVVTEAFF
CDR3 DNA: TGTGCCAGCAGCTTAGCTCGGACTCCGGTCGTCACTGAAGCTTTCTTT
V gene: TRBV7-8
J gene: TRBJ1-1
D gene: .

CDR3 protein: CASSPRGANYGYTF
CDR3 DNA: TGTGCCAGCAGCCCCAGGGGGGCTAACTATGGCTACACCTTC
V gene: TRBV27
J gene: TRBJ1-2
D gene: TRBD1

CDR3 protein: CASSQGGLAGVGTDTQYF
CDR3 DNA: TGTGCCAGCAGCCAAGGAGGCCTAGCGGGAGTCGGAACAGATACGCAGTATTTT
V gene: TRBV7-3
J gene: TRBJ2-3
D gene: TRBD2

CDR3 protein: CASSLEASGQETQYF
CDR3 DNA: TGCGCCAGCAGCTTGGAGGCTAGCGGACAAGAGACCCAGTACTTC
V gene: TRBV5-1
J gene: TRBJ2-5
D gene: TRBD2

CDR3 protein: CASSLDRGQNTEAFF
CDR3 DNA: TGTGCCAGCAGTTTGGACAGGGGCCAGAACACTGAAGCTTTCTTT
V gene: TRBV28
J gene: TRBJ1-1
D gene: TRBD1

CDR3 protein: CSVVDGLVYEQYF
CDR3 DNA: TGCAGCGTTGTAGACGGTCTCGTATACGAGCAGTACTTC
V gene: TRBV29-1
J gene: TRBJ2-7
D gene: .

CDR3 protein: CASSKGLAGAQYF
CDR3 DNA: TGTGCCAGCAGCAAGGGACTAGCGGGGGCCCAGTACTTC
V gene: TRBV7-2
J gene: TRBJ2-5
D gene: TRBD2

CDR3 protein: CAIQLIQAGGGREQFF
CDR3 DNA: TGTGCCATCCAACTCATTCAAGCGGGAGGTGGACGGGAGCAGTTCTTC
V gene: TRBV2
J gene: TRBJ2-1
D gene: TRBD2